This paragraph reports one T cell receptor (beta chain). What it recognizes is unknown. The data originate from a study of STAT5B mutations in CD4+ large granular lymphocyte leukemia. General observations from the study: Compared with healthy controls (2/35), patient top clones favored TRBV06 (8/27).

Data came from immunoSEQ multiplex PCR; TCRdb stores just in-frame clones and leaves some out. Among about 30,000 clones, just under 75% were seen once, and the ten largest hold more than 1%. There are 15 residues in the CDR3. The J segment lost 2 bases and the V segment lost 5 bases, leaving 7 bases of the junction unmatched. Germline-derived CDR1 and CDR2 are ENHRY and SYGVKD. The V and J genes are TRBV10-3 and TRBJ1-2, with TRBD1 matching over 8 bases. Sequencing was done on a sample of CD4+ T cells from blood buffy coats. The TCR comes from a human donor in good health. The CDR3 region is CAISTGQGENYGYTF. The CDR3 DNA reads as TGTGCCATCAGTACCGGACAGGGTGAAAACTATGGCTACACCTTC.